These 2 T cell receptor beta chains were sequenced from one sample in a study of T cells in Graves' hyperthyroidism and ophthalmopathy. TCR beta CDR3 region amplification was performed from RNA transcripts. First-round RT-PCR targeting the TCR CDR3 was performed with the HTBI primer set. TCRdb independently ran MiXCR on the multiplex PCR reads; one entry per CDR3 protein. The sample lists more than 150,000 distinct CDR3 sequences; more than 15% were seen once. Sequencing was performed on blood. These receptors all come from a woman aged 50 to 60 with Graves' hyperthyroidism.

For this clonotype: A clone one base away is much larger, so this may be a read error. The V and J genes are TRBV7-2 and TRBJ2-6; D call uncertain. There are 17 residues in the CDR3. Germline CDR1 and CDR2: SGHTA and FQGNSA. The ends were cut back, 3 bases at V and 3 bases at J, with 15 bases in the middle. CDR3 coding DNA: TGTGCCAGCAGCTTGGGCGGAGTCCTCTTTGGGGCCAACGTCCTGACTTTC. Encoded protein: CASSLGGVLFGANVLTF.

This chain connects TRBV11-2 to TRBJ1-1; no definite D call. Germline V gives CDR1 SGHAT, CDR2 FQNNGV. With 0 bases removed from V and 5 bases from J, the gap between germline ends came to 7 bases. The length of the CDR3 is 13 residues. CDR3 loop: CASSLERLTEAFF. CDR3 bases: TGTGCCAGCAGCTTAGAGCGTCTGACTGAAGCTTTCTTT. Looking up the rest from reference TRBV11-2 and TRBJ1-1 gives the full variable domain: EAGVAQSPRYKIIEKRQSVAFWCNPISGHATLYWYQQILGQGPKLLIQFQNNGVVDDSQLPKDRFSAERLKGVDSTLKIQPAKLEDSAVYLCASSLERLTEAFFGQGTRLTVV.